Each of the 23 T cell receptor beta chains below was sequenced from the same sample in a study of shared clonotypes between healthy human individuals. TCRdb's copy holds only in-frame clones and misses some; the assay was immunoSEQ multiplex PCR. Among 470,000 or so clones listed, about 78% were seen once. The sample comprised PBMCs. Receptor source: a woman aged 35 to 49 in good health. Some clones in this sample may be carry-over from other donors' samples.

The table lists this clone with a count of one. A far larger clone is a single base away, which makes a read error likely. This CDR3 is also generated by other DNA sequences in the sample. The chain carries TRBV30 and TRBJ2-5; possibly TRBD1 for D (6 bases). The end of the DNA is better explained by TRBJ2-7, so the J call may be wrong. Germline V CDR1 and CDR2: GTSNPN, SVGIG (reference sequence). There are 14 residues in the CDR3. This chain's CDR3 is CAWSVLRGSYEQYF. The CDR3 DNA follows: TGTGCCTGGAGCGTACTCAGGGGCTCCTACGAGCAGTACTTC.

This sequence joins TRBV2 and TRBJ1-1, with 8 bases matching TRBD1. Unmatched junction bases numbered 6, after V lost 5 bases and J lost 1 base. The CDR3 has 15 amino acids. In germline, CDR1 is SNHLY, CDR2 FYNNEI. The CDR3 loop reads CASSPYRGANTEAFF. In nucleotides, the CDR3 is TGTGCCAGCAGTCCTTACAGGGGGGCGAACACTGAAGCTTTCTTT.

The chain recombines TRBV30 with TRBJ2-3; 11 positions agree with TRBD2. The CDR3 sequence is 15 residues long. Germline CDR1 is GTSNPN and CDR2 is SVGIG (reference sequence). Trimming cost V 0 bases and J 6 bases; bases outside gene matches: 5. The CDR3 region has the DNA TGTGCCTGGAGTGTTTTAGCGGGAGGGGTGGATACGCAGTATTTT. Residues: CAWSVLAGGVDTQYF.

At least ten counts were recorded for this clone. The chain carries TRBV7-2 and TRBJ2-1; D is uncertain. Trimming removed 3 bases at V and 7 bases at J, with 7 bases between. The germline CDR1 and CDR2 sequences are SGHTA and FQGNSA. The CDR3 runs to 12 residues. The CDR3 nucleotides are TGTGCCAGCAGCTTCTACGGGAATGAGCAGTTCTTC. Protein sequence: CASSFYGNEQFF.

V usage is TRBV15 and J usage is TRBJ2-1, with 7 bases fitting TRBD1. The CDR3 contains 15 residues. Trimming removed 0 bases from V and 2 bases from J; junction bases left unmatched: 1. Germline V gene sequence: CDR1 LNHNV, CDR2 YYDKDF (reference sequence). The CDR3 nucleotides are TGTGCCACCAGCAGAGAAGGGACAGCCTACAATGAGCAGTTCTTC. Translation gives CATSREGTAYNEQFF.

The genes are TRBV19 and TRBJ2-3; the D is unclear. This CDR3 spans 12 amino acids. CDR1 and CDR2 from the germline V gene are LNHDA and SQIVND (reference sequence). The V and J ends lost 5 bases and 1 base respectively, with 4 bases between them. The CDR3 sequence: CASSDRTDTQYF. CDR3 bases: TGTGCCAGTAGTGACCGCACAGATACGCAGTATTTT.

The chain has TRBV10-1 and TRBJ1-4; 12 bases map to TRBD1. This CDR3 contains 16 residues. In germline, CDR1 is WNHNN, CDR2 SYGVQD (reference sequence). V gave up 5 bases and J gave up 4 bases; unmatched junction bases: 5. CDR3 loop: CASSRDRGHINEKLFF. CDR3 DNA sequence: TGCGCCAGCAGTCGGGACAGGGGGCATATTAATGAAAAACTGTTTTTT.

This chain links TRBV30 with TRBJ1-5; D call uncertain. The germline V gene encodes CDR1 GTSNPN and CDR2 SVGIG (reference sequence). Trimming removed 1 base at V and 5 bases at J, with 9 bases between. This CDR3 is 13 amino acids long. The CDR3 region has the DNA TGTGCCTGGAGTGGTGGGGTACATCAGCCCCAGCATTTT. Translating gives CAWSGGVHQPQHF.

The chain combines TRBV28 with TRBJ2-2, with 7 bases fitting TRBD1. CDR1 MDHEN and CDR2 SYDVKM come from the germline V gene. V lost 6 bases to trimming and J lost 0 bases; unmatched junction nucleotides: 4. This CDR3 has 15 residues. The CDR3 loop is CASSSGTANTGELFF. CDR3 nucleotides: TGTGCCAGCAGCTCCGGGACAGCGAACACCGGGGAGCTGTTTTTT.

The chain has TRBV5-5 and TRBJ2-7; D is possibly TRBD2 (7 bases). CDR1 is SGHKS, CDR2 YYEKEE, per germline (reference sequence). The V and J ends lost 4 bases and 0 bases respectively, with 14 bases between them. The CDR3 totals 15 residues. CDR3 nucleotide sequence: TGTGCCAGCAGCATCCGGGGAGGGGGCTCCTACGAGCAGTACTTC. Its protein is CASSIRGGGSYEQYF.

The rearrangement uses TRBV29-1 and TRBJ1-2; D not certain. The CDR3 length is 13 residues. With 3 bases removed from V and 4 bases from J, the gap between germline ends came to 12 bases. Per germline, CDR1 SQVTM and CDR2 ANQGSEA. CDR3 sequence: CSVELQNIYGYTF. As DNA, the CDR3 is TGCAGCGTTGAGTTACAGAATATCTATGGCTACACCTTC.

This chain connects TRBV6-5 to TRBJ2-5; no clear D gene. Trimming cost V 4 bases and J 7 bases, with 10 bases left between them. Germline CDR1 is MNHEY and CDR2 is SVGAGI. CDR3 length equals 12 residues. The CDR3 DNA reads TGTGCCAGCAGTTCCCCTTTGGGGACCCAGTACTTC. This codes for CASSSPLGTQYF.

The J gene is TRBJ1-1, the V gene TRBV28; the D gene is possibly TRBD1 (5 bases). The germline V and J ends were trimmed by 8 bases and 0 bases, with 16 bases remaining between them. The CDR3 runs to 15 residues. Germline lookup yields CDR1 MDHEN and CDR2 SYDVKM. CDR3 nucleotide sequence: TGTGCCAGCCCTCCCCGGGGCGTAATGAACACTGAAGCTTTCTTT. As protein: CASPPRGVMNTEAFF. The full variable domain, with the rest looked up from reference TRBV28 and TRBJ1-1, is DVKVTQSSRYLVKRTGEKVFLECVQDMDHENMFWYRQDPGLGLRLIYFSYDVKMKEKGDIPEGYSVSREKKERFSLILESASTNQTSMYLCASPPRGVMNTEAFFGQGTRLTVV.

Turning to this clone: A far larger clone is off by one base, so a read error is likely. The chain couples TRBV28 to TRBJ1-3, with D perhaps TRBD1 (6 bases). Germline V lookup: CDR1 MDHEN, CDR2 SYDVKM. The CDR3 extends over 13 amino acids. Trimming left V 7 bases short and J 4 bases short, with 11 bases between. The CDR3 DNA reads TGTGCCAGCACCGGGACATCAGGAAACACCATATATTTT. Its translation: CASTGTSGNTIYF.

A remark on this clone: A read error may be the cause here, since a much bigger clone is one base away. Different DNA sequences within this sample yield the same CDR3. The rearrangement links TRBV29-1 to TRBJ2-2; TRBD1 is a possible D gene (7 bases). The CDR3 extends over 15 amino acids. Germline CDR1 SQVTM, CDR2 ANQGSEA. The CDR3 DNA sequence: TGCAGCGTTAAGGGGGCGGGACAGAACACCGGGGAGCTGTTCTTT. It specifies CSVKGAGQNTGELFF.

On this clone itself: Other DNA sequences of this sample code for an identical CDR3. The chain employs TRBV7-9 and TRBJ2-7; weak D call: TRBD2 (6 bases). The V gene lost 5 bases and the J gene lost 7 bases, with 18 bases spanning the gap. The germline V gene has CDR1 SEHNR and CDR2 FQNEAQ (reference sequence). The CDR3 spans 14 residues. Here the CDR3 DNA reads TGTGCCAGCAGCCCGCGGGGTTTAGGAGGTGAGCAGTACTTC. Its protein is CASSPRGLGGEQYF.

Points on this clone: Given a much more abundant clone one base away, this may be a read error. The chain has TRBV11-3 and TRBJ2-2; D not certain. Germline V gene sequence: CDR1 SGHNT, CDR2 YENEEA. There are 14 residues in the CDR3. CDR3 sequence reads: CASSLVWSTRELFF. The DNA of the CDR3 is TGTGCCAGCAGCTTAGTGTGGAGCACCAGGGAGCTGTTTTTT.

This chain links TRBV7-3 with TRBJ2-7; 8 bases match TRBD2. Trimming at V came to 3 bases and at J to 6 bases, leaving 10 bases not matched to a gene. Per germline, CDR1 SGHTA and CDR2 FQGTGA. The CDR3 has 15 residues. CDR3 DNA sequence: TGTGCCAGCAGCTTCAACAGCGGGAGTTATTCCGAGCAGTACTTC. Translation gives CASSFNSGSYSEQYF.

Points on this clone: The junction departs from the called germline gene at one end, perhaps through a read error. The chain uses TRBV7-2 and TRBJ2-7; 7 nucleotides match TRBD2. Germline V gene sequence: CDR1 SGHTA, CDR2 FQGNSA. The CDR3 sequence is 12 residues long. CDR3 sequence: CASSFGGGQGDF. CDR3 in DNA: TGTGCCAGCAGCTTTGGGGGGGGTCAGGGTGACTTC.

The genes are TRBV6-1 and TRBJ1-1; D unclear. This CDR3 is built from 14 residues. Germline V gene data show CDR1 as MNHNS and CDR2 as SASEGT. V lost 7 bases to trimming and J lost 0 bases, with 12 bases between them. DNA for the CDR3: TGTGCCAGCAAGGGCGAGGTTTTGAACACTGAAGCTTTCTTT. This gives the protein CASKGEVLNTEAFF.

This clone was seen at least ten times. This chain uses TRBV2 with TRBJ1-2, with D perhaps TRBD1 (6 bases). Germline V gene sequence: CDR1 SNHLY, CDR2 FYNNEI. CDR3 length: 14 amino acids. V lost 8 bases to trimming and J lost 3 bases, with 16 bases between them. This chain's CDR3 is CASFGGADDYGYTF. In nucleotides, the CDR3 is TGTGCCAGCTTCGGGGGGGCAGATGACTATGGCTACACCTTC.

This chain links TRBV2 with TRBJ1-2; D ambiguous. The germline gives CDR1 SNHLY, CDR2 FYNNEI. V was trimmed by 3 bases and J by 5 bases, leaving 16 bases between them. The CDR3 is 15 residues long. The CDR3 loop reads CASSEAAQPQYGYTF. The DNA for the CDR3 is TGTGCCAGCAGTGAGGCGGCGCAGCCCCAATATGGCTACACCTTC. Full variable domain (rest looked up from reference TRBV2 and TRBJ1-2): EPEVTQTPSHQVTQMGQEVILRCVPISNHLYFYWYRQILGQKVEFLVSFYNNEISEKSEIFDDQFSVERPDGSNFTLKIRSTKLEDSAMYFCASSEAAQPQYGYTFGSGTRLTVV.

As regards this clone: Other DNA variants within this sample encode the same CDR3. The V and J genes are TRBV19 and TRBJ1-1; no definite D call. Trimming took off 3 bases at V and 0 bases at J, with 8 bases between the two ends. The germline gives CDR1 LNHDA, CDR2 SQIVND (reference sequence). This CDR3 contains 14 residues. The CDR3 sequence: CASSILGLNTEAFF. The CDR3 DNA is TGTGCCAGTAGTATCCTGGGTCTGAACACTGAAGCTTTCTTT.